This TCR beta chain was obtained from a study of blood T cell repertoires in COVID-19. TCRdb's copy holds only in-frame clones and misses some; the assay was immunoSEQ multiplex PCR. The sample yields some 370,000 clones, roughly 80% seen once. There are 14 residues in the CDR3. Germline CDR1 reads SEHNR; CDR2 reads FQNEAQ (reference sequence). Between the trimmed V and J ends, which lost 6 bases and 5 bases, there was a span of 16 bases. The sequence derives from a woman between 45 and 65 years old who had recovered from COVID-19. The rearrangement links TRBV7-9 to TRBJ1-2; TRBD1 might be the D (6 bases). Input material: PBMCs or T cells enriched from blood (not recorded which). The CDR3 DNA sequence: TGTGCCAGCAGGCGTCGAGGGGGGGAATATGGCTACACCTTC. Protein product: CASRRRGGEYGYTF.